The 16 T cell receptor beta chains listed next were all sequenced from one sample in a study of blood T cell repertoires in COVID-19. The assay was immunoSEQ multiplex PCR, and TCRdb's table has in-frame clones only and misses some. The data show fewer than 400,000 clones, over 75% seen once. The material sequenced was PBMCs or T cells enriched from blood (not recorded which). The receptors originated from a man under 40 who had recovered from COVID-19.

The gene calls are TRBV14 and TRBJ1-1, with unresolved D. The CDR3 covers 14 residues. Trimming took 2 bases from V and 4 from J, leaving 11 bases between them. CDR1 and CDR2 from the germline V gene are SGHDN and FVKESK. The CDR3 DNA reads TGTGCCAGCAGCCAACCCGGTAGAAGCACTGAAGCTTTCTTT. This translates into CASSQPGRSTEAFF.

The chain is built from TRBV7-6 and TRBJ1-1; 8 bases map to TRBD1. J lost 1 base, V lost 2 bases, and 9 bases had no gene match. Germline V gene lookup returns CDR1 SGHVS and CDR2 FNYEAQ. The CDR3 sequence is 17 residues long. The CDR3, as DNA: TGTGCCAGCAGCTTAAAAGCTGGCGGACAGGGGAACACTGAAGCTTTCTTT. Translation: CASSLKAGGQGNTEAFF.

The V gene is TRBV15, the J gene TRBJ1-2, with 8 bases lining up with TRBD1. V trimming: 6 bases; J trimming: 5 bases; junction bases outside the gene matches: 2. The germline V gene has CDR1 LNHNV and CDR2 YYDKDF (reference sequence). The CDR3 runs to 12 residues. The CDR3 region has the DNA TGTGCCACCAGTCGACAGGGGTATGGCTACACCTTC. Translated, it gives CATSRQGYGYTF.

CDR3 in amino acids: CASSPGSYEQYF. CDR3 bases: TGTGCCAGCTCACCCGGGTCTTACGAGCAGTACTTC. The chain joins TRBV18 to TRBJ2-7; D gene ambiguous. V was pared by 3 bases and J by 4 bases, with 7 bases between. The CDR3 extends over 12 amino acids. From germline, CDR1 is KGHSH and CDR2 LQKENI.

This rearrangement joins TRBV5-5 to TRBJ1-2; 7 bases are a match to TRBD1. The CDR3 consists of 14 residues. Trimming removed 5 bases from V and 7 bases from J; junction bases left unmatched: 11. Germline V lookup: CDR1 SGHKS, CDR2 YYEKEE (reference sequence). The CDR3 loop is CASSLRQGPGGYTF. Written as DNA, the CDR3 is TGTGCCAGCAGTCTACGACAGGGTCCGGGTGGCTACACCTTC.

This clone has a single count. CDR3 sequence (DNA): TGTGCCAGCAGCCAAGAGGGCAGGGGGCGGTATGGCTACACCTTC. Translation: CASSQEGRGRYGYTF. The chain is built from TRBV4-2 and TRBJ1-2; 8 bases line up with TRBD1. Germline CDR1 LGHNA, CDR2 YNFKEQ. After removal of 0 bases from V and 5 bases from J, the junction contained 5 bases not matched to a gene. The length of the CDR3 is 15 residues.

CDR3 sequence reads: CAWTPVSGQPQHF. CDR3 nucleotide sequence: TGTGCCTGGACACCGGTGTCAGGGCAGCCCCAGCATTTT. The chain recombines TRBV30 with TRBJ1-5; a weak D match, TRBD1 (5 bases). V was clipped by 4 bases and J by 7 bases, with 14 bases between them. The germline CDR1 and CDR2 sequences are GTSNPN and SVGIG (reference sequence). The CDR3 runs to 13 residues.

The chain employs TRBV30 and TRBJ2-7, with D possibly TRBD1 on 5 matching bases. Trimming removed 4 bases at V and 1 base at J, with 5 bases between. CDR1 and CDR2 (germline): GTSNPN, SVGIG (reference sequence). The CDR3 sequence is 11 residues long. The CDR3 coding sequence is TGTGCCTGGACAGGGTCCTACGAGCAGTACTTC. It yields the protein CAWTGSYEQYF.

This clone was seen once. The chain combines TRBV5-4 with TRBJ2-7, with D tentatively TRBD1 (6 bases). CDR1 is SGHNT, CDR2 YYREEE, per germline (reference sequence). V was pared by 2 bases and J by 0 bases, with 12 bases between. The CDR3 is 15 residues long. The CDR3 DNA reads as TGTGCCAGCAGCTTAACAAGGGGGAGCTCCTACGAGCAGTACTTC. This sequence encodes CASSLTRGSSYEQYF.

This sequence joins TRBV5-1 and TRBJ1-1; 9 bases match TRBD1. CDR1 and CDR2 from the germline V gene are SGHRS and YFSETQ. The CDR3 loop spans 16 amino acids. J lost 2 bases, V lost 7 bases, and 12 bases had no gene match. DNA of the CDR3: TGCGCCAGCTGCCCGGGGGGGACAGGGCGTAACACTGAAGCTTTCTTT. Protein: CASCPGGTGRNTEAFF.

CDR3 sequence: CASSVGPGAPTLHF. The CDR3, as DNA: TGTGCCAGCAGTGTGGGTCCGGGAGCCCCGACCCTCCACTTT. The chain links TRBV2 to TRBJ1-6; D gene unclear. The germline CDR1 and CDR2 sequences are SNHLY and FYNNEI. Trimming pared 4 bases from V and 14 bases from J, leaving 18 bases between. The CDR3 is 14 residues long.

V gene TRBV2 combines with J gene TRBJ1-5, with D perhaps matching TRBD1 (5 bases). The germline V and J ends were trimmed by 3 bases and 3 bases, with 12 bases remaining between them. The CDR3 is 15 residues long. Germline CDR1 reads SNHLY; CDR2 reads FYNNEI. CDR3 sequence: CASSETQGYNQPQHF. The CDR3 region has the DNA TGTGCCAGCAGTGAGACCCAGGGATACAATCAGCCCCAGCATTTT. Full variable domain (remainder filled in from reference TRBV2 and TRBJ1-5): EPEVTQTPSHQVTQMGQEVILRCVPISNHLYFYWYRQILGQKVEFLVSFYNNEISEKSEIFDDQFSVERPDGSNFTLKIRSTKLEDSAMYFCASSETQGYNQPQHFGDGTRLSIL.

As regards this clone: In the same sample, other DNA sequences code for this CDR3. The gene calls are TRBV5-8 and TRBJ1-4; tentative D call: TRBD1 (5 bases). V dropped 0 bases and J dropped 8 bases, with 11 bases sitting between them. This CDR3 has 14 residues. The germline CDR1 and CDR2 sequences are SGHTS and YDEGEE. The CDR3 is CASSLGQGGEKLFF. As DNA, the CDR3 is TGTGCCAGCAGCTTGGGCCAGGGAGGCGAAAAACTGTTTTTT. Filled out from reference TRBV5-8 and TRBJ1-4, the complete variable domain reads EAGVTQSPTHLIKTRGQQATLRCSPISGHTSVYWYQQALGLGLQFLLWYDEGEERNRGNFPPRFSGRQFPNYSSELNVNALELEDSALYLCASSLGQGGEKLFFGSGTQLSVL.

This clone was recorded only once. The chain joins TRBV5-5 to TRBJ2-7, with D possibly matching TRBD1 (5 bases). This CDR3 has 14 residues. Trimming removed 7 bases from V and 1 base from J, with 15 bases in between. Germline CDR1 is SGHKS and CDR2 is YYEKEE (reference sequence). The chain's CDR3 is CASGARAGSYEQYF. The CDR3 DNA reads as TGTGCCAGCGGGGCCCGGGCCGGATCCTACGAGCAGTACTTC.

The chain couples TRBV5-4 to TRBJ1-1; 7 bases are shared with TRBD1. Germline V gene data show CDR1 as SGHNT and CDR2 as YYREEE (reference sequence). V was pared by 4 bases and J by 3 bases, with 6 bases of the junction left unmatched. CDR3 length equals 14 residues. The CDR3 here is CASSPDTGDTEAFF. DNA for the CDR3: TGTGCCAGCAGCCCTGATACAGGGGACACTGAAGCTTTCTTT.

This clone appeared a few times. The genes are TRBV7-2 and TRBJ1-1; D remains ambiguous. The CDR3 length is 13 residues. Germline CDR1 SGHTA, CDR2 FQGNSA. Trimming took 4 bases from V and 3 from J, leaving 9 bases between them. Here the CDR3 reads CASSWSRDTEAFF. Here the CDR3 DNA reads TGTGCCAGCAGCTGGAGTAGAGACACTGAAGCTTTCTTT. Full variable domain (remainder filled in from reference TRBV7-2 and TRBJ1-1): GAGVSQSPSNKVTEKGKDVELRCDPISGHTALYWYRQSLGQGLEFLIYFQGNSAPDKSGLPSDRFSAERTGGSVSTLTIQRTQQEDSAVYLCASSWSRDTEAFFGQGTRLTVV.